The clone carrying this T cell receptor beta chain was detected ten times or more. Its target is unknown. The CDR3 is 15 residues long. Trimming shortened V by 1 base and J by 0 bases, and 10 bases separated the two germline ends. Looked up from germline, CDR1 is SGHTA and CDR2 is FQGNSA. In TCRdb, the reads were re-called with MiXCR into one record per CDR3 protein. Among a few hundred thousand distinct CDR3 sequences listed, 26% were seen once. The data belong to a study of T cell repertoires in cytomegalovirus infection. General study points: The cumulative frequency of public TCR beta families identified carriers of CMV plus the relevant HLA. The ex vivo response was dominated by HLA-C-restricted CMV-specific TCR beta clonotypes.

This TCR came from a human donor in good health (CMV status not recorded). Some clones in this sample may be carry-over from other donors' samples. What was sequenced was PBMCs. V usage is TRBV7-2 and J usage is TRBJ2-7; D is ambiguous. The CDR3 loop reads CASSLVAQSSYEQYF. For the CDR3, the DNA is TGTGCCAGCAGCTTAGTCGCGCAAAGCTCCTACGAGCAGTACTTC.